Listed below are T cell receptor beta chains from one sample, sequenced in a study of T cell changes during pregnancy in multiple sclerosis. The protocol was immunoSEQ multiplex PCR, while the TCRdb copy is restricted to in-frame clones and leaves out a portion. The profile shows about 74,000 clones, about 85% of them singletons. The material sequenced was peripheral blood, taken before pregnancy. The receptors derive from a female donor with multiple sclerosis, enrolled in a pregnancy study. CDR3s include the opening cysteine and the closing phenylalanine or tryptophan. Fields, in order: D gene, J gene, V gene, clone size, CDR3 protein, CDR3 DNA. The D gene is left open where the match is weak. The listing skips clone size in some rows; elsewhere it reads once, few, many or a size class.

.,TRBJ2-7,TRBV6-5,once,CASSAPRSREQYF,TGTGCCAGCAGTGCCCCCCGGTCGCGCGAGCAGTACTTC
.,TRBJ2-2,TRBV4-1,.,CASSEAQGTGELFF,TGCGCCAGCAGCGAGGCCCAGGGTACCGGGGAGCTGTTTTTT
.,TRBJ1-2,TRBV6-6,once,CASSSLTELGYTF,TGTGCCAGCAGTTCGTTGACAGAACTTGGCTACACCTTC
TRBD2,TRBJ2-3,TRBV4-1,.,CASSQDRASGFTDTQYF,TGCGCCAGCAGCCAAGATCGCGCTAGCGGGTTCACAGATACGCAGTATTTT
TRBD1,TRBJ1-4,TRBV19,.,CASSDDRGATNEKLFF,TGTGCCAGTAGTGACGACAGGGGTGCAACTAATGAAAAACTGTTTTTT
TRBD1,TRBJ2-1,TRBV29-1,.,CSGGQGSYNEQFF,TGCAGCGGGGGACAGGGCTCCTACAATGAGCAGTTCTTC
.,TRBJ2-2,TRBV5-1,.,CASSFDSTGELFF,TGCGCCAGCAGTTTCGACTCCACCGGGGAGCTGTTTTTT
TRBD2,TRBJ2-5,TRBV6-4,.,CASSEEPSGQETQYF,TGTGCCAGCAGTGAGGAACCTAGCGGACAAGAGACCCAGTACTTC
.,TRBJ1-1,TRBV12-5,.,CASGLGLAGNTEAFF,TGTGCTAGTGGTTTGGGTCTAGCAGGGAACACTGAAGCTTTCTTT
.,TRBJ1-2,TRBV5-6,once,CASTQIQGDYGYTF,TGTGCCAGCACGCAGATCCAAGGAGACTATGGCTACACCTTC
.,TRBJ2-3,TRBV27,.,CASSYRAGDTQYF,TGTGCCAGCAGTTACCGAGCGGGAGATACGCAGTATTTT
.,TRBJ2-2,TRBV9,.,CASSVGQTTNTGELFF,TGTGCCAGCAGCGTAGGCCAGACAACGAACACCGGGGAGCTGTTTTTT
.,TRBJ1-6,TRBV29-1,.,CSAGDPGGNSPLHF,TGCAGCGCCGGAGACCCGGGGGGAAATTCACCCCTCCACTTT
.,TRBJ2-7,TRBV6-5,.,CASSYGRDSYEQYF,TGTGCCAGCAGTTACGGGCGGGATTCCTACGAGCAGTACTTC
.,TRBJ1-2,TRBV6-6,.,CASRVTGAHRGYTF,TGTGCCAGCCGGGTAACAGGTGCCCATCGTGGCTACACCTTC
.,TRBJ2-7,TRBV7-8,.,CASSSGTGYEQYF,TGTGCCAGCAGCTCAGGGACTGGCTACGAGCAGTACTTC
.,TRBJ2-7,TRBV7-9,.,CASSPSPGHLSYEQYF,TGTGCCAGCAGCCCTAGCCCGGGACATCTGAGCTACGAGCAGTACTTC
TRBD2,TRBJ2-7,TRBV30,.,CAWNPDDGLAGVEQYF,TGTGCCTGGAACCCTGACGACGGACTAGCGGGAGTCGAGCAGTACTTC
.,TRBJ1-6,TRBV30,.,CAWSVQAAPSPLHF,TGTGCCTGGAGTGTACAGGCTGCTCCCTCACCCCTCCACTTT
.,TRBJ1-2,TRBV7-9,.,CATEYRNYGYTF,TGTGCCACCGAATACAGGAACTATGGCTACACCTTC
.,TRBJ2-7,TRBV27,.,CASSSARAIAEQYF,TGTGCCAGCAGTTCGGCCAGGGCCATCGCCGAGCAGTACTTC
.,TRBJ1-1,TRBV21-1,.,CASSKAYRATEAFF,TGTGCCAGCAGCAAAGCATACAGGGCCACTGAAGCTTTCTTT
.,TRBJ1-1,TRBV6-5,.,CASSYRGGYTEAFF,TGTGCCAGCAGTTACCGGGGAGGGTACACTGAAGCTTTCTTT
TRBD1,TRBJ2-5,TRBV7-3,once,CASSFGQGETQYF,TGTGCCAGCAGCTTTGGACAGGGCGAGACCCAGTACTTC
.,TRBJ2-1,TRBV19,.,CASSTGLYNEQFF,TGTGCCAGTAGTACGGGACTCTACAATGAGCAGTTCTTC
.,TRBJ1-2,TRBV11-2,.,CASSLGRMRIPRVFYGYTF,TGTGCCAGCAGCTTGGGGAGAATGAGGATACCAAGGGTTTTCTATGGCTACACCTTC
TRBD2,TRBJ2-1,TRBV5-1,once,CASSSGGGDDNEQFF,TGCGCCAGCAGTTCGGGCGGGGGGGACGACAATGAGCAGTTCTTC
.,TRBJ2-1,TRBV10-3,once,CAISDHTKRGANEQFF,TGTGCCATCAGTGATCATACGAAACGGGGGGCCAATGAGCAGTTCTTC
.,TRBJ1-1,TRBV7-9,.,CASSLGGVNTEAFF,TGTGCCAGCAGCTTAGGGGGAGTGAACACTGAAGCTTTCTTT
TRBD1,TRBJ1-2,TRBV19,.,CASSMDRELYGYTF,TGTGCCAGTAGTATGGACAGGGAACTATATGGCTACACCTTC
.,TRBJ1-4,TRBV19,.,CASTGAWTNEKLFF,TGTGCCAGTACCGGAGCGTGGACTAATGAAAAACTGTTTTTT
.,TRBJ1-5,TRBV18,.,CASSPATNFGNQPQHF,TGTGCCAGCTCACCAGCCACTAATTTCGGCAATCAGCCCCAGCATTTT
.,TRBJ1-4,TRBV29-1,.,CSVSQGEKLFF,TGCAGCGTTTCGCAGGGTGAAAAACTGTTTTTT
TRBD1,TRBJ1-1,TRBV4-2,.,CASSHPGTGESEAFF,TGTGCCAGCAGCCACCCCGGGACAGGGGAAAGTGAAGCTTTCTTT
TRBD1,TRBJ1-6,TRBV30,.,CAWSRTGQNSPLHF,TGTGCCTGGAGTCGGACAGGGCAAAATTCACCCCTCCACTTT
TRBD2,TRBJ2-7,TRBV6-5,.,CASTRDGGNYEQYF,TGTGCCAGCACCCGGGACGGGGGGAACTACGAGCAGTACTTC